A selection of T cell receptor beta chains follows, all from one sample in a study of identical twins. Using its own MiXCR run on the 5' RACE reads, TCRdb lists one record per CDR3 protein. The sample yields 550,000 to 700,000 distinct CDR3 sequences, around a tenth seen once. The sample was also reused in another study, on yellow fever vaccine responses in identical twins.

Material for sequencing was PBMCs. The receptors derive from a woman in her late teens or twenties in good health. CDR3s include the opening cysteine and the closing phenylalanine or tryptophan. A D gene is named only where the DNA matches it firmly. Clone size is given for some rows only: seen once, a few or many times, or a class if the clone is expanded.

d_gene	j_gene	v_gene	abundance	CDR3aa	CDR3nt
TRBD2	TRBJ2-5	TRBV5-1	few	CASSSGGLAGDQETQYF	TGCGCCAGCAGCTCGGGGGGACTAGCGGGAGATCAAGAGACCCAGTACTTC
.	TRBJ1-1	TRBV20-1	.	CSARRPGYMNTEAFF	TGCAGTGCTAGGCGGCCAGGGTATATGAACACTGAAGCTTTCTTT
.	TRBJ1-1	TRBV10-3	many	CAISEQGVNTEAFF	TGTGCCATCAGTGAGCAGGGTGTGAACACTGAAGCTTTCTTT
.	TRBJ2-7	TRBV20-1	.	CSARGQGQRQVYEQYF	TGCAGTGCTAGGGGGCAGGGGCAAAGGCAGGTCTACGAGCAGTACTTC
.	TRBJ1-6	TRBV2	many	CASSEVSASNSPLHF	TGTGCCAGCAGTGAGGTTTCTGCGAGTAATTCACCCCTCCACTTT
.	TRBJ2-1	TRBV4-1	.	CASSQVALTSYNEQFF	TGCGCCAGCAGCCAAGTCGCCCTCACCTCCTACAATGAGCAGTTCTTC
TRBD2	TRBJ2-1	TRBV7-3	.	CASSLNPSGVFNEQFF	TGTGCCAGCAGCTTAAATCCTAGCGGGGTCTTCAATGAGCAGTTCTTC
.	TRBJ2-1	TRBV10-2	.	CASSEWELKQFF	TGCGCCAGCAGTGAGTGGGAATTGAAGCAGTTCTTC
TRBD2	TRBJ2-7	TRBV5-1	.	CASSSFSGGAYEQYF	TGCGCCAGCAGCTCCTTTAGCGGGGGGGCCTACGAGCAGTACTTC
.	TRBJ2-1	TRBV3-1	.	CASSPLGEALNEQFF	TGTGCCAGCAGCCCACTCGGTGAGGCATTAAATGAGCAGTTCTTC
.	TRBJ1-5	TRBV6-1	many	CASSETGQQNQPQHF	TGTGCCAGCAGTGAAACAGGCCAGCAAAATCAGCCCCAGCATTTT
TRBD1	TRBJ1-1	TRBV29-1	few	CSVEARDRGTEAFF	TGCAGCGTTGAGGCCCGGGACAGGGGCACTGAAGCTTTCTTT
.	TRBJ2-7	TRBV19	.	CASSMRASGEQYF	TGTGCCAGTAGTATGAGGGCCTCCGGGGAGCAGTACTTC
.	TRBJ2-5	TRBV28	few	CASSLSGRRQETQYF	TGTGCCAGCAGTTTATCTGGGCGCCGCCAAGAGACCCAGTACTTC